This is a list of T cell receptor beta chains from one sample in a study of blood T cell repertoires in COVID-19. The data were produced by immunoSEQ multiplex PCR, yet TCRdb's version contains in-frame clones alone and is incomplete. This table holds fewer than 250,000 clones, around 82% found once. Sequencing used peripheral blood. Receptor source: a man aged 50-59 years with active or convalescent COVID-19. Each CDR3 is given with its conserved first and last residue. D genes are given only for firm matches. Some rows mark clone size as missing; the rest say once, few, many or name a class of expanded clone.

.	TRBJ1-3	.	TRBV7-9	TGTGCCAGCAGCTTGAATTTGGACAGCCTCTCTGGAAACACCATATATTTT	CASSLNLDSLSGNTIYF
.	TRBJ1-2	.	TRBV28	TGTGCCAGCAGTTTATGGAACAGGGCGATATATGGCTACACCTTC	CASSLWNRAIYGYTF
.	TRBJ2-1	TRBD1	TRBV18	TGTGCCAGCTCCCTACTTTCGGGACAGGGTTCCTACAATGAGCAGTTCTTC	CASSLLSGQGSYNEQFF
.	TRBJ2-3	TRBD2	TRBV19	TGTGCCAGTAGTATACGACATGCCGGGACTAGCGGGATTGCAGATACGCAGTATTTT	CASSIRHAGTSGIADTQYF
.	TRBJ2-7	TRBD2	TRBV2	TGTGCCAGCAGTGCGGAGCGGGAGGGCGAGCAGTACTTC	CASSAEREGEQYF
medium-sized	TRBJ2-7	TRBD1	TRBV7-2	TGTGCCAGCAGCGGACAGGGGAAGGGGTTTTACGAGCAGTACTTC	CASSGQGKGFYEQYF
.	TRBJ2-7	.	TRBV6-1	TGTGCCAGCAGTGAATTTGGCGGGCGCTCCTACGAGCAGTACTTC	CASSEFGGRSYEQYF
.	TRBJ2-3	TRBD2	TRBV4-3	TGCGCCAGCAGCCAAGTTACTAGCGGGGGTGATACGCAGTATTTT	CASSQVTSGGDTQYF
.	TRBJ1-1	.	TRBV13	TGTGCCAGCAGGAATTCACAGGGCACTGAAGCTTTCTTT	CASRNSQGTEAFF
many	TRBJ1-3	.	TRBV3-1/TRBV3-2	TGTGCCAGCAGCCGGGGCCGAAACACCATATATTTT	CASSRGRNTIYF
.	TRBJ1-6	TRBD1	TRBV10-3	TGTGCCATCAGTGAGTCGGTAGGGGGCGCTAATAATTCACCCCTCCACTTT	CAISESVGGANNSPLHF
.	TRBJ1-2	TRBD1	TRBV5-1	TGCGCCAGCAGCAAGGGACAGGGCCACGGCTACACCTTC	CASSKGQGHGYTF
few	TRBJ2-1	TRBD2	TRBV5-1	TGCGCCAGCAGCTTGGTGAGCGGGAGATACAATGAGCAGTTCTTC	CASSLVSGRYNEQFF
.	TRBJ1-2	TRBD1	TRBV7-9	TGTGCCAGCAGCCCATTCGACACCGGGACAGTGGGAGATTCCGGCTACACCTTC	CASSPFDTGTVGDSGYTF
.	TRBJ1-5	TRBD1	TRBV7-8	TGTGCCAGCAGCGCGCTCGGGACAGATAATCAGCCCCAGCATTTT	CASSALGTDNQPQHF
.	TRBJ1-1	.	TRBV12-3/TRBV12-4	TGTGCCAGCAGTTTATCGCCGGGTTCTGAAGCTTTCTTT	CASSLSPGSEAFF
.	TRBJ1-5	.	TRBV9	TGTGCCAGCAGCGCCCGGGGAGACGATCAGCCCCAGCATTTT	CASSARGDDQPQHF
once	TRBJ2-1	TRBD2	TRBV30	TGTGCCTGGATGCTAGCGGGGGGGTTCTACAATGAGCAGTTCTTC	CAWMLAGGFYNEQFF
once	TRBJ2-1	.	TRBV18	TGTGCCAGCTCACCATCGGCTACACAGAATGAGCAGTTCTTC	CASSPSATQNEQFF
.	TRBJ2-2	TRBD1	TRBV6-6	TGTGCCAGCAGGTCGGGACAGGGGAACACCGGGGAGCTGTTTTTT	CASRSGQGNTGELFF
once	TRBJ2-1	TRBD2	TRBV12-5	TGTGCTAGTGGTTTGTTCCTGGGCGGGAGGGATTACAATGAGCAGTTCTTC	CASGLFLGGRDYNEQFF
.	TRBJ2-3	.	TRBV9	TGTGCCAGCAGCGGGCTGCCCCCTCACAGGGTGCGAACAGATACGCAGTATTTT	CASSGLPPHRVRTDTQYF
.	TRBJ2-7	.	TRBV21-1	TGTGCCAGCAGCCTCCAAGGACAGCTCGAGCAGTACTTC	CASSLQGQLEQYF
.	TRBJ2-7	TRBD1	TRBV5-8	TGTGCCAGCAGCTTAGGTCCGGCCAGGGGGAGTGAGCAGTACTTC	CASSLGPARGSEQYF
.	TRBJ2-7	TRBD1	TRBV6-5	TGTGCCAGCAGCTCACAGGGGGCCCTCAATTACGAGCAGTACTTC	CASSSQGALNYEQYF
.	TRBJ2-4	.	TRBV12-5	TGTGCTAGTGGTCAGACAGGATCCAAAAACATTCAGTACTTC	CASGQTGSKNIQYF
.	TRBJ2-1	.	TRBV3-1/TRBV3-2	TGTGCCAGCAGCCAAACCAGGGATGAGCAGTTCTTC	CASSQTRDEQFF
.	TRBJ1-1	.	TRBV19	TGTGCCAGTAGTATAGATTCGGGAGGGGGCACTGAAGCTTTCTTT	CASSIDSGGGTEAFF
once	TRBJ2-5	TRBD2	TRBV15	TGTGTCACCAGCAGAGATAGGGCTAGCGGCCACGAAGGGGAAGAGACCCAGTACTTC	CVTSRDRASGHEGEETQYF